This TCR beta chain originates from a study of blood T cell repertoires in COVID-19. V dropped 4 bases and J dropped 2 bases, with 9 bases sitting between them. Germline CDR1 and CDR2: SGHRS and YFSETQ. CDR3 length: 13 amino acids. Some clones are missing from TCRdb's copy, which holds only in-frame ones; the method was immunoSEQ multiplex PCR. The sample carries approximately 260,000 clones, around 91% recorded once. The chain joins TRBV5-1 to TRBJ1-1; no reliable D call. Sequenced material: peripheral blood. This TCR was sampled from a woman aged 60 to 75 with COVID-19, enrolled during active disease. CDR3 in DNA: TGCGCCAGCAGCGCGAACAGTAACACTGAAGCTTTCTTT. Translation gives CASSANSNTEAFF.